This T cell receptor (beta chain) was identified in a study of vaccination and CD4 T cells after COVID-19. Across the study: Post-COVID draws came a median approximately 100 days after diagnosis (range 35 to 161).

The germline V gene encodes CDR1 DFQATT and CDR2 SNEGSKA (reference sequence). V was clipped by 6 bases and J by 6 bases, with 13 bases between them. This CDR3 comprises 12 residues. Oncomine TCR Beta short-read sequencing was applied to DNA from cultured CD4+ T cells. TCRdb ran MiXCR on the PCR reads and lists one entry per CDR3 protein. The data hold about 3,300 distinct CDR3 sequences, with 49% observed a single time. This clonotype is termed large (0.1 to 1%). Its cognate antigen is unknown. Treatment specified: approximately 11-day PBMC culture with coronavirus spike peptide pools or control peptides (ViraFEST assay). Peptide pools at around 9.6 ug/ml stimulated approximately 2 million PBMCs per well with about 9.4 IU/ml IL-2.

This receptor was taken from a human donor who had recovered from COVID-19. The V gene is TRBV20-1, the J gene TRBJ2-3, with unresolved D. Sequencing input: CD4+ T cells from blood, cultured in vitro. Here the CDR3 DNA reads TGCAGTGCCTTGCGGAGCCCTGATACGCAGTATTTT. Translation gives CSALRSPDTQYF.